A single sample is the source of the 23 T cell receptor beta chains below, sequenced in a study of cytomegalovirus exposure and HLA in healthy donors. Primers for the PCR totalled 60 Vbeta and 13 Jbeta. Clones were sequenced by immunoSEQ multiplex PCR, and TCRdb holds only the in-frame ones, with some missing. The table has approximately 95,000 clones, around 86% seen once. Material for sequencing was PBMCs. These receptors were taken from a woman between 70 and 85 years old in good health and CMV-seropositive.

The V gene is TRBV19, the J gene TRBJ2-3, with D uncertain. CDR1 LNHDA and CDR2 SQIVND come from the germline V gene (reference sequence). Deletions cut 2 bases from V and 2 bases from J, with 8 bases between. The CDR3 runs 14 residues. In nucleotides, the CDR3 is TGTGCCAGTAGTATATTGCACAACACAGATACGCAGTATTTT. Translation: CASSILHNTDTQYF.

The count of this clone is one. The CDR3 nucleotides are TGTGCCAGCAGTTTAGCAGGTACAGGAAACACCATATATTTT. Its translation is CASSLAGTGNTIYF. This chain connects TRBV28 to TRBJ1-3; no clear D gene. V was shortened by 2 bases and J by 4 bases, with 9 bases between the two germline ends. In germline, CDR1 is MDHEN, CDR2 SYDVKM. This CDR3 contains 14 residues.

This clone was found once. The rearrangement joins TRBV28 to TRBJ1-2; 10 positions match TRBD1. Trimming cost V 3 bases and J 3 bases; bases outside gene matches: 16. Germline CDR1 reads MDHEN; CDR2 reads SYDVKM. This CDR3 spans 19 amino acids. The CDR3 here is CASSFRLGTGEFKDYGYTF. The CDR3 region has the DNA TGTGCCAGCAGTTTTCGTTTAGGGACAGGGGAATTTAAGGACTATGGCTACACCTTC.

The DNA of the CDR3 is TGTGCCAGCACCAGGGTGGCAGATCGCTCCTACGAGCAGTACTTC. It codes for CASTRVADRSYEQYF. This chain joins TRBV6-5 and TRBJ2-7; TRBD1 is a possible D gene (5 bases). V lost 7 bases, J lost 0 bases, and 16 bases lay in between. The CDR3 is 15 residues long. CDR1 MNHEY and CDR2 SVGAGI come from the germline V gene.

V usage is TRBV5-1 and J usage is TRBJ1-2; TRBD1 aligns across 9 bases. This CDR3 has 14 amino acids. V dropped 7 bases and J dropped 8; count of bases not matched to a gene: 12. Germline CDR1 and CDR2: SGHRS and YFSETQ. The DNA for the CDR3 is TGCGCCAGCCGAAAAACAGGGGGCTCCGGGGGCTACACCTTC. It encodes CASRKTGGSGGYTF.

This clone appeared a single time. The genes are TRBV6-4 and TRBJ1-5; tentative D call: TRBD1 (6 bases). The germline V and J ends were trimmed by 6 bases and 2 bases, with 11 bases remaining between them. The length of the CDR3 is 14 residues. Per germline, CDR1 MRHNA and CDR2 SNTAGT. CDR3 residues: CASRPGAGNQPQHF. In nucleotides, the CDR3 is TGTGCCAGCAGGCCAGGGGCCGGCAATCAGCCCCAGCATTTT.

The chain carries TRBV7-9 and TRBJ1-1; weak D call: TRBD1 (5 bases). Looked up from germline, CDR1 is SEHNR and CDR2 is FQNEAQ (reference sequence). The CDR3 has 14 amino acids. V lost 3 bases and J lost 5, with 13 bases in between. The CDR3 DNA reads TGTGCCAGCAGCTTTCGGCAGGGTGGGACTGAAGCTTTCTTT. Translating it yields CASSFRQGGTEAFF.

The CDR3 region has the DNA TGTGCCAGCAGCTCCGGAGAACGAGTCTTTCGAGAGACCCAGTACTTC. Its translation is CASSSGERVFRETQYF. V usage is TRBV7-2 and J usage is TRBJ2-5; D gene ambiguous. This CDR3 is 16 amino acids long. The germline gives CDR1 SGHTA, CDR2 FQGNSA. Trimming cost V 4 bases and J 4 bases, with 19 bases left between them.

The J gene is TRBJ2-5, the V gene TRBV6-6, with D maybe TRBD2 (7 bases). TRBJ2-7 matches the DNA end more closely, so the J call is doubtful. CDR1 and CDR2 from the germline V gene are MNHNY and SVGAGI (reference sequence). The CDR3 is made up of 13 amino acids. This CDR3 is CASSLGGGYEQYF. The CDR3 DNA reads as TGTGCCAGCAGTCTGGGAGGGGGATACGAGCAGTACTTC.

This chain joins TRBV9 and TRBJ2-2, with D perhaps TRBD1 (5 bases). CDR1 is SGDLS, CDR2 YYNGEE, per germline. V lost 2 bases to trimming and J lost 4 bases, with 12 bases between them. The CDR3 has 15 amino acids. This CDR3 reads CASSVQGTGTGELFF. The CDR3 DNA follows: TGTGCCAGCAGCGTCCAGGGTACGGGCACCGGGGAGCTGTTTTTT. The full variable domain, rest sourced from reference TRBV9 and TRBJ2-2, is DSGVTQTPKHLITATGQRVTLRCSPRSGDLSVYWYQQSLDQGLQFLIQYYNGEERAKGNILERFSAQQFPDLHSELNLSSLELGDSALYFCASSVQGTGTGELFFGEGSRLTVL.

This clone was picked up a small number of times. As DNA, the CDR3 is TGTGCCAGCAGTTTGAACCCACAGAACACTGAAGCTTTCTTT. Translation: CASSLNPQNTEAFF. V gene TRBV7-9 combines with J gene TRBJ1-1; D remains ambiguous. Trimming took off 6 bases at V and 1 base at J, with 12 bases between the two ends. Germline values: CDR1 SEHNR, CDR2 FQNEAQ (reference sequence). CDR3 size: 14 residues.

The V gene is TRBV9, the J gene TRBJ2-3, with D maybe TRBD2 (6 bases). The germline gives CDR1 SGDLS, CDR2 YYNGEE. CDR3 length equals 15 residues. Trimming pared 2 bases from V and 4 bases from J, leaving 14 bases between. The chain's CDR3 is CASSVTSPIADTQYF. Here the CDR3 DNA reads TGTGCCAGCAGCGTCACTAGCCCTATCGCAGATACGCAGTATTTT.

The CDR3 sequence is CASGLDPGGDEQYF. The CDR3 coding sequence is TGTGCTAGTGGTTTGGACCCCGGGGGGGACGAGCAGTACTTC. This rearrangement joins TRBV12-5 to TRBJ2-7; 8 bases match TRBD2. Germline CDR1 is LGHNT and CDR2 is FRNRAP. Losses at the gene ends were 1 base for V and 5 bases for J; bases not matched to a gene: 4. The CDR3 contains 14 residues.

The V gene is TRBV6-5, the J gene TRBJ1-4; possibly TRBD1 for D (6 bases). V dropped 6 bases and J dropped 6 bases, with 17 bases sitting between them. The CDR3 has 15 amino acids. CDR1 and CDR2 (germline): MNHEY, SVGAGI. The CDR3 is CASRTKTGTDEKLFF. Written as DNA, the CDR3 is TGTGCCAGCAGGACTAAAACAGGGACGGATGAAAAACTGTTTTTT.

J is TRBJ2-2 and V is TRBV5-4, with 11 positions matching TRBD1. The CDR3 length is 15 residues. CDR1 is SGHNT, CDR2 YYREEE, per germline (reference sequence). Trimming took 4 bases from V and 6 from J; bases not matched to a gene: 5. The DNA for the CDR3 is TGTGCCAGCAGCCGGGACAGGGGGAAACCCGGGGAGCTGTTTTTT. It translates to CASSRDRGKPGELFF.

This clone was seen once. The CDR3: CASSVESSYNSPLHF. DNA for the CDR3: TGTGCCAGCAGTGTGGAGAGCTCCTATAATTCACCCCTCCACTTT. This chain links TRBV2 with TRBJ1-6; D is unclear. The CDR3 covers 15 residues. Trimming cost V 4 bases and J 0 bases, with 7 bases left between them. Germline-derived CDR1 and CDR2 are SNHLY and FYNNEI.

The chain uses TRBV6-1 and TRBJ2-5; a possible D gene is TRBD1 (6 bases). The CDR3 sequence is 15 residues long. V was clipped by 4 bases and J by 2 bases, with 14 bases between them. CDR1 and CDR2 (germline): MNHNS, SASEGT. CDR3 sequence reads: CASSVLFGQQETQYF. Here the CDR3 DNA reads TGTGCCAGCAGTGTGCTATTCGGACAGCAAGAGACCCAGTACTTC.

This chain uses TRBV6-5 with TRBJ1-5; D might be TRBD1 (5 bases). The germline gives CDR1 MNHEY, CDR2 SVGAGI. The V end was cut by 6 bases, the J end by 4 bases, with 16 bases between. The CDR3 sequence is 15 residues long. CDR3 DNA: TGTGCCAGCAGCAGATCAGGGTTGGGGAATCAGCCCCAGCATTTT. It yields the protein CASSRSGLGNQPQHF.

The genes are TRBV5-1 and TRBJ2-5, with TRBD2 matching over 8 bases. This CDR3 spans 17 amino acids. V dropped 0 bases and J dropped 5; count of bases not matched to a gene: 12. Germline lookup yields CDR1 SGHRS and CDR2 YFSETQ. The CDR3 nucleotides read TGCGCCAGCAGCTTGGCCATGGACGGGAGGGCCCGGGAGACCCAGTACTTC. Amino acids: CASSLAMDGRARETQYF.

The V gene is TRBV7-8, the J gene TRBJ1-1; 8 nucleotides line up with TRBD1. V was clipped by 5 bases and J by 11 bases; unmatched bases: 4. The germline V gene has CDR1 SGHVS and CDR2 FQNEAQ. CDR3 size: 11 residues. The DNA for the CDR3 is TGTGCCAGCAGCGACGGGACAGGCGCTTTCTTT. It encodes CASSDGTGAFF.

Only a few counts were recorded for this clone. The V and J genes are TRBV4-3 and TRBJ2-5; TRBD1 matches at 9 bases. The CDR3 contains 15 residues. Trimming cost V 5 bases and J 5 bases; bases outside gene matches: 9. Germline V gene data show CDR1 as LGHNA and CDR2 as YSLEER. Written as DNA, the CDR3 is TGCGCCAGCAGCTTAACACAGGGGGCTTGGGAGACCCAGTACTTC. It yields the protein CASSLTQGAWETQYF.

This clone was counted a single time. This sequence joins TRBV11-2 and TRBJ1-3; D is unresolved. The CDR3 sequence is 16 residues long. V was pared by 2 bases and J by 2 bases, with 13 bases between. The germline gives CDR1 SGHAT, CDR2 FQNNGV. In nucleotides, the CDR3 is TGTGCCAGCAGCTTATTATCCGGAGCTACTGGAAACACCATATATTTT. The encoded protein is CASSLLSGATGNTIYF.

The V and J genes are TRBV9 and TRBJ2-1; TRBD2 matches 10 bases. V dropped 4 bases and J dropped 3; count of bases not matched to a gene: 13. The CDR3 totals 18 residues. Looked up from germline, CDR1 is SGDLS and CDR2 is YYNGEE. The CDR3 is CASSPGGLAEIFYNEQFF. As DNA, the CDR3 is TGTGCCAGCAGCCCAGGCGGACTAGCGGAGATTTTCTACAATGAGCAGTTCTTC.